This T cell receptor (beta chain) derives from a study of blood T cells in healthy people across ages. V gave up 6 bases and J gave up 3 bases; unmatched junction bases: 12. The CDR3 has 16 residues. This clonotype was detected once. Sample-barcoded 5' priming and a J-beta primer mix drove a second PCR of roughly 6 to 12 cycles. TCRdb passed the 5' RACE reads through MiXCR, listing each CDR3 protein once. The data hold about a million distinct CDR3 sequences, with 30% to 40% observed a single time. Input material: blood. The chain joins TRBV12-3 or TRBV12-4 to TRBJ2-3; 7 nucleotides align to TRBD1. This sequence was found in a young man in good health. The CDR3 spells CASSRQGVARTDTQYF. For the CDR3, the DNA is TGTGCCAGCAGCCGACAGGGTGTGGCACGTACAGATACGCAGTATTTT.